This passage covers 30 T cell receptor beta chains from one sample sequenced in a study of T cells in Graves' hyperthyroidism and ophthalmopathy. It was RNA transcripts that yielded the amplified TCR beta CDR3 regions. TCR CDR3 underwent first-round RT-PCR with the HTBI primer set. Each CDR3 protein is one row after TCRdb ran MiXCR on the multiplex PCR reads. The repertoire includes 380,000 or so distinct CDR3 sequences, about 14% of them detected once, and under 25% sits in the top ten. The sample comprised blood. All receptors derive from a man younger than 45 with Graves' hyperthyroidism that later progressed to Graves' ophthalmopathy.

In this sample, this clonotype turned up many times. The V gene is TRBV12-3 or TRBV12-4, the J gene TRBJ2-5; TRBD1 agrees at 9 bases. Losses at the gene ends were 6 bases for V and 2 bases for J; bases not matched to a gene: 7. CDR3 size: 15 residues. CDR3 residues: CASSPGTGIQETQYF. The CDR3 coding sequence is TGTGCCAGCAGCCCCGGGACAGGGATACAAGAGACCCAGTACTTC.

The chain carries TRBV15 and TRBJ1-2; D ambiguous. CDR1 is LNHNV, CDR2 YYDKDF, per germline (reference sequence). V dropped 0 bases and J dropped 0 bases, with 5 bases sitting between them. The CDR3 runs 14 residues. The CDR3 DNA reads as TGTGCCACCAGCAGAGATTTGACTAACTATGGCTACACCTTC. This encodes CATSRDLTNYGYTF.

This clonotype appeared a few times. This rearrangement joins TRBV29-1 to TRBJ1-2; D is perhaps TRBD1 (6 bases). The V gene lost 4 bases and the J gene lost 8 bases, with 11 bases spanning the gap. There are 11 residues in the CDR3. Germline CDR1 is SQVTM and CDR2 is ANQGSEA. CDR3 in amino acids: CSVGIRGGYTF. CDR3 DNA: TGCAGCGTTGGGATAAGGGGGGGCTACACCTTC.

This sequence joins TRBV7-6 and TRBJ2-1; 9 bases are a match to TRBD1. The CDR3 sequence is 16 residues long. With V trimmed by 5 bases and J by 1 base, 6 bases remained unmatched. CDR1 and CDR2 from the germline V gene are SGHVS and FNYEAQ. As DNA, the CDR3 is TGTGCCAGCAGCACCATACAGGGGGCTTCCTACAATGAGCAGTTCTTC. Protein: CASSTIQGASYNEQFF.

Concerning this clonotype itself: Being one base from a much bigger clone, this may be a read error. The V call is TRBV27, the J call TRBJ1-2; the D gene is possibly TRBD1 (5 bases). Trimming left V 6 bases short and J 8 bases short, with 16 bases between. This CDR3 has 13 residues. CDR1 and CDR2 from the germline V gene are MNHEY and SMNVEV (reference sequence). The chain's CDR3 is CASRVAGGAGYTF. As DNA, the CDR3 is TGTGCCAGCAGGGTCGCGGGGGGAGCCGGCTACACCTTC.

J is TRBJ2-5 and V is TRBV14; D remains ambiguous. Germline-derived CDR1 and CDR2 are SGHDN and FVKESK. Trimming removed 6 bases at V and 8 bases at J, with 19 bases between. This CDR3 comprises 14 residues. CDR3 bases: TGTGCCAGCAGTACGGACGGTCTGCTGGAAACCCAGTACTTC. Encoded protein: CASSTDGLLETQYF.

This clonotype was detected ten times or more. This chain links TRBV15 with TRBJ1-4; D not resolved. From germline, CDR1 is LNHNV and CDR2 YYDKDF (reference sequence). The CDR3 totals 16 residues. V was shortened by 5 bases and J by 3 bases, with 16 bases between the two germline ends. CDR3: CATSVVMRRPNEKLFF. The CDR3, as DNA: TGTGCCACCAGCGTGGTTATGAGACGGCCTAATGAAAAACTGTTTTTT.

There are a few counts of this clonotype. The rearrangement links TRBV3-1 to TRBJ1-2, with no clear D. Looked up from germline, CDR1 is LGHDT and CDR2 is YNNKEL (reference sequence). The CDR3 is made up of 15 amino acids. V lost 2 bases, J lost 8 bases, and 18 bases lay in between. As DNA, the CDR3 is TGTGCCAGCAGCCAATCAGCCATCCTTATAGGAGGCTACACCTTC. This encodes CASSQSAILIGGYTF. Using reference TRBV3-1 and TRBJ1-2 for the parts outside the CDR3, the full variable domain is DTAVSQTPKYLVTQMGNDKSIKCEQNLGHDTMYWYKQDSKKFLKIMFSYNNKELIINETVPNRFSPKSPDKAHLNLHINSLELGDSAVYFCASSQSAILIGGYTFGSGTRLTVV.

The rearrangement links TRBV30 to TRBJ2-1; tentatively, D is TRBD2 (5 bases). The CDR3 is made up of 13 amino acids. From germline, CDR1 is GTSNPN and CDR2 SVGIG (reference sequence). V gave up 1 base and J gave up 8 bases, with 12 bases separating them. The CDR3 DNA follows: TGTGCCTGGAGTGCGGGAAATGGCTATGAGCAGTTCTTC. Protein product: CAWSAGNGYEQFF.

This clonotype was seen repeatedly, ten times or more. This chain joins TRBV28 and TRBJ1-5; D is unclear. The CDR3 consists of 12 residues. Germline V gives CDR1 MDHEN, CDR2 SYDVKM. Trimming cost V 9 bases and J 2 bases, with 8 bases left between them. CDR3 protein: CASTWGNQPQHF. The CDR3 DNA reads TGTGCCAGTACTTGGGGCAATCAGCCCCAGCATTTT.

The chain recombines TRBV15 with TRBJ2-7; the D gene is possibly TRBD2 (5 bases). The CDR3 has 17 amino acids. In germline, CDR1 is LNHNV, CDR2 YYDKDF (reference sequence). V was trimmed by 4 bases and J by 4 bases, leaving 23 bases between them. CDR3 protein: CATSTVTKGLSGYEQYF. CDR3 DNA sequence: TGTGCCACCAGCACCGTAACGAAAGGACTTAGTGGATACGAGCAGTACTTC.

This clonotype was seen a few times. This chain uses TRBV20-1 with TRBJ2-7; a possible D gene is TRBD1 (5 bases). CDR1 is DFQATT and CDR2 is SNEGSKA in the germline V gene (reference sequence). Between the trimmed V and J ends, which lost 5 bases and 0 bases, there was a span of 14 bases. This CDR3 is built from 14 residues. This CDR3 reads CSAEGLQGSYEQYF. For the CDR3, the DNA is TGCAGTGCTGAAGGCCTCCAGGGCTCCTACGAGCAGTACTTC.

The CDR3 bases are TGCGCCAGCAGCCAAGAACTAGGCGCTCACTATGGCTACACCTTC. This sequence encodes CASSQELGAHYGYTF. The gene calls are TRBV4-1 and TRBJ1-2; no definite D call. The CDR3 consists of 15 residues. CDR1 and CDR2 (germline): MGHRA, YSYEKL. Trimming removed 0 bases at V and 3 bases at J, with 11 bases between.

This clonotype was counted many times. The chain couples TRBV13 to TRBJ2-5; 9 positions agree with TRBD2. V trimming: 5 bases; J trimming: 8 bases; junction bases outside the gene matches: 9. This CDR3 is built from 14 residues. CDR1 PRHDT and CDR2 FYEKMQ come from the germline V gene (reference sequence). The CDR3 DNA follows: TGTGCCAGCAGCAGCGGACTAGCGCGGATCACCCAGTACTTC. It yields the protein CASSSGLARITQYF.

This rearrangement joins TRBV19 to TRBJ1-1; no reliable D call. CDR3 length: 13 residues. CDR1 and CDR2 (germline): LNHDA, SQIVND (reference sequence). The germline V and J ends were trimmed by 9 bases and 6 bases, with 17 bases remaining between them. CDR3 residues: CASKTLEGPEAFF. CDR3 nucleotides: TGTGCCAGCAAAACTTTAGAAGGGCCTGAAGCTTTCTTT.

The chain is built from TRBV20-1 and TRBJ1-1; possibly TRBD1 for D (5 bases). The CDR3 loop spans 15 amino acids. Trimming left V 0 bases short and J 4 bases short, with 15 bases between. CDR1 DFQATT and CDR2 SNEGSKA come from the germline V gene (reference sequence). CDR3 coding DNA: TGCAGTGCTAGAGAGGGGGGAGGTAGGGCCACTGAAGCTTTCTTT. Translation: CSAREGGGRATEAFF.

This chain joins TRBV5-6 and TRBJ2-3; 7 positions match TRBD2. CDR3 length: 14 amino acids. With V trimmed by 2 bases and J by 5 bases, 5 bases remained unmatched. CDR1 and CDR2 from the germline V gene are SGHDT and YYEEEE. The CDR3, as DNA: TGTGCCAGCAGCTTTGCGGGGGTGGTAGATACGCAGTATTTT. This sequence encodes CASSFAGVVDTQYF.

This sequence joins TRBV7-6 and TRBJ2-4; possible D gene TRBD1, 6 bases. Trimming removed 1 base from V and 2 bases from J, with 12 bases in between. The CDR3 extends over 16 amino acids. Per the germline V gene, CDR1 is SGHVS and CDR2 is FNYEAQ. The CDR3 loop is CASSLESGATKNIQYF. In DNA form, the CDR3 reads TGTGCCAGCAGCTTAGAGTCAGGGGCTACCAAAAACATTCAGTACTTC. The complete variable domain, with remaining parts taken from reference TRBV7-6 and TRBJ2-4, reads GAGVSQSPRYKVTKRGQDVALRCDPISGHVSLYWYRQALGQGPEFLTYFNYEAQQDKSGLPNDRFSAERPEGSISTLTIQRTEQRDSAMYRCASSLESGATKNIQYFGAGTRLSVL.

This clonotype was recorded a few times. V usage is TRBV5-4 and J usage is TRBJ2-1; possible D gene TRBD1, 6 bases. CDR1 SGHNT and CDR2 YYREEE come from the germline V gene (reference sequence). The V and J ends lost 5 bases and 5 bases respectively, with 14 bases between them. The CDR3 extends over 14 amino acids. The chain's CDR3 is CASRPGRGDNEQFF. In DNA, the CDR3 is TGTGCCAGCAGGCCGGGCAGGGGTGACAATGAGCAGTTCTTC. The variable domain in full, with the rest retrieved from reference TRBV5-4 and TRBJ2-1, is ETGVTQSPTHLIKTRGQQVTLRCSSQSGHNTVSWYQQALGQGPQFIFQYYREEENGRGNFPPRFSGLQFPNYSSELNVNALELDDSALYLCASRPGRGDNEQFFGPGTRLTVL.

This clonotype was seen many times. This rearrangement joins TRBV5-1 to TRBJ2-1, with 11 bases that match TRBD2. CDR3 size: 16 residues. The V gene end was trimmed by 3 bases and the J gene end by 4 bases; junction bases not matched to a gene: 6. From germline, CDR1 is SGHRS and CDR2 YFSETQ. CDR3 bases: TGCGCCAGCAGCTCCCTCGGGACTAGCGGTTACAATGAGCAGTTCTTC. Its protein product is CASSSLGTSGYNEQFF.

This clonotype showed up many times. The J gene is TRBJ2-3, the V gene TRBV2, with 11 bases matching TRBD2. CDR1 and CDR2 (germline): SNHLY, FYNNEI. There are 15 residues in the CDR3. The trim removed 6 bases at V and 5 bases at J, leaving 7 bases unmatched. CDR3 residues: CASRPTSGVIDTQYF. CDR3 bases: TGTGCCAGCAGACCGACTAGCGGGGTTATAGATACGCAGTATTTT.

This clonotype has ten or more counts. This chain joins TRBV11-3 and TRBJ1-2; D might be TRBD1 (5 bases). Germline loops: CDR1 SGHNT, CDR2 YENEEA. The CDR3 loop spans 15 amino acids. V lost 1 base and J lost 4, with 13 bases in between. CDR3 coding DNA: TGTGCCAGCAGCTTAGCATCCAGGGACGTCTATGGCTACACCTTC. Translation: CASSLASRDVYGYTF.

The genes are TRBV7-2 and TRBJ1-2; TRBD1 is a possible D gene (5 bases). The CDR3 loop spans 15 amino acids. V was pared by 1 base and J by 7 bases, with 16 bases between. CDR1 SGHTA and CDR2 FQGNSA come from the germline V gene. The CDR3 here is CASSLDPHRLRGYTF. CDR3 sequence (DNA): TGTGCCAGCAGCTTAGACCCCCACAGGTTACGTGGCTACACCTTC.

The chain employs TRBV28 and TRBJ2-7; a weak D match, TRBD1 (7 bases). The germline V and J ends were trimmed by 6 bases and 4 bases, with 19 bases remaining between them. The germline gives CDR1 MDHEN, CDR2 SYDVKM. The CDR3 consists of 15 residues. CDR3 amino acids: CASSNGQDRGYEQYF. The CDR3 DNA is TGTGCCAGCAGCAACGGACAGGATCGGGGGTACGAGCAGTACTTC. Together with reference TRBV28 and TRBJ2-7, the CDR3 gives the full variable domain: DVKVTQSSRYLVKRTGEKVFLECVQDMDHENMFWYRQDPGLGLRLIYFSYDVKMKEKGDIPEGYSVSREKKERFSLILESASTNQTSMYLCASSNGQDRGYEQYFGPGTRLTVT.

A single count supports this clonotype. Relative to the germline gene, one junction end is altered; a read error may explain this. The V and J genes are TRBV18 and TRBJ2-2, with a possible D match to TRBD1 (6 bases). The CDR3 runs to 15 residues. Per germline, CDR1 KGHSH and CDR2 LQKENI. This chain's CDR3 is CASSPSLTGTGELLF. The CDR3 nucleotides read TGTGCCAGCTCACCCTCACTGACAGGCACCGGGGAGCTGCTTTTT. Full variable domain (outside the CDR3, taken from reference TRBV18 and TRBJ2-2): NAGVMQNPRHLVRRRGQEARLRCSPMKGHSHVYWYRQLPEEGLKFMVYLQKENIIDESGMPKERFSAEFPKEGPSILRIQQVVRGDSAAYFCASSPSLTGTGELLFGEGSRLTVL.

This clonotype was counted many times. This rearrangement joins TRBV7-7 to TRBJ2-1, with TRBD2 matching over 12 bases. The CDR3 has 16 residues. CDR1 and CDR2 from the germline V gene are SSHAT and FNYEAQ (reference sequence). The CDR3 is CASRPLAGGSQSEQFF. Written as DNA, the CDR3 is TGTGCTAGCCGCCCACTAGCGGGGGGAAGTCAGTCCGAGCAGTTCTTC.

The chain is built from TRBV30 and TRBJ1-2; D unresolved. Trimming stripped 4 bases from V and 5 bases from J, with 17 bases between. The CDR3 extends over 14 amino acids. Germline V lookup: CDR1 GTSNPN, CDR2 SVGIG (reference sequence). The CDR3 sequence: CAWNRAINTYGYTF. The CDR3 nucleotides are TGTGCCTGGAATAGGGCGATTAATACTTATGGCTACACCTTC.

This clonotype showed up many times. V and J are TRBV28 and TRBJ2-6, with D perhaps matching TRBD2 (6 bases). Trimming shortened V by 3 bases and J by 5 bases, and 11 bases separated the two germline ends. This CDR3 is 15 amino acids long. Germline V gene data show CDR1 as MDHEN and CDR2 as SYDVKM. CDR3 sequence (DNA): TGTGCCAGCAGTTTGGGGACTGGCAGGGCCAACGTCCTGACTTTC. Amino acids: CASSLGTGRANVLTF.

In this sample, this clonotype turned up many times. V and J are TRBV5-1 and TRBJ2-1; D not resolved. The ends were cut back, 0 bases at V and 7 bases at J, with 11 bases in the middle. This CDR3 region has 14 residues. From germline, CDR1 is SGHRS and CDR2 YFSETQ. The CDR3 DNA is TGCGCCAGCAGCTTGGCGCTAGATTTAAATGAGCAGTTCTTC. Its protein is CASSLALDLNEQFF. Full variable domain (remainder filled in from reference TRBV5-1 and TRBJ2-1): KAGVTQTPRYLIKTRGQQVTLSCSPISGHRSVSWYQQTPGQGLQFLFEYFSETQRNKGNFPGRFSGRQFSNSRSEMNVSTLELGDSALYLCASSLALDLNEQFFGPGTRLTVL.

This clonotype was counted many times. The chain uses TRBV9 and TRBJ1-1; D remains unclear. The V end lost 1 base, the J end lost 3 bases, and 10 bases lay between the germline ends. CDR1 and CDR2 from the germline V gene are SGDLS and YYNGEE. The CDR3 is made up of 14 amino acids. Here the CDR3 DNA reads TGTGCCAGCAGCGTATTGAGGGAGTACACTGAAGCTTTCTTT. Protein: CASSVLREYTEAFF.